Listed below are T cell receptor beta chains from one sample, sequenced in a study of blood T cell repertoires in COVID-19. Only in-frame clones appear in the TCRdb table, and some are missing; sequencing was by immunoSEQ multiplex PCR. Of 200,000 to 250,000 clones detected, 84% appear once; the ten largest clones hold approximately 8%. The sample taken for sequencing was peripheral blood. The receptors come from a woman of 80 years or more with COVID-19, enrolled during active disease. CDR3s leave out the opening cysteine and the closing phenylalanine or tryptophan.

cdr3_length v_call cdr3_aa
11 TRBV28 GVHSRSSYEQY
10 TRBV3-1/TRBV3-2 ASSLRQTEAF
14 TRBV5-4 ASTPREDRNTGELF
9 TRBV28 ASRGRYEQY
15 TRBV11-2 ASSSSRTGTGNTEAF
15 TRBV3-1/TRBV3-2 ASSPRTSGTQGREQY
15 TRBV7-3 ASSLISSGVNTGELF
15 TRBV6-1 ASSEALGQGRIQPQH
12 TRBV9 ASSSTGQNYGYT
9 TRBV29-1 SVGGGQEAF
12 TRBV5-1 ASSLAGTNTEAF
10 TRBV29-1 SVGEDYYGYT
12 TRBV19 ATAVQATNEKLF
11 TRBV6-6 ASIETGTNGYT
14 TRBV14 ASSYGSGGPTGELF
10 TRBV14 ASSHWGGGAF
16 TRBV11-2 ASTRQGKPYANTGELF
13 TRBV5-6 ASSFRQGWNQPQH
15 TRBV4-1 ASSHTGTGGGTDTQY
12 TRBV2 ASRVRGTDEKLF
10 TRBV11-1 ASSVSGRGVF
12 TRBV19 ASSIGGGTDTQY
12 TRBV18 ASSPSIGVSPLH
10 TRBV16 ASSQYGNTLH
11 TRBV12-3/TRBV12-4 ASSRQGWDVAF
13 TRBV6-5 ASSFNRDRDQPQH
12 TRBV5-1 ASREFATNEKLF